At least ten counts were recorded for the clone carrying this T cell receptor (beta chain). The target antigen is unknown. The entry originates in a study of blood T cells in healthy people across ages. Drawn from each donor were 7.5 to 10 milliliters of peripheral blood. J was trimmed by 3 bases and V by 7 bases; bases with no gene match: 7. CDR1 is SQVTM, CDR2 ANQGSEA, per germline. This CDR3 has 15 amino acids. Study results and limitations: More naive CD4+ cells and higher diversity were found in long-lived than in aged donors.

A J-beta primer mix and a sample-barcoded 5' primer were used in a second PCR of roughly 6 to 11 cycles. TCRdb itself ran the 5' RACE reads through MiXCR, one entry per CDR3 protein. The repertoire holds more than 750,000 distinct CDR3 sequences, with almost 30% as singletons. Separately, the same data were catalogued under a study of T cells of mothers and their children. As that report states: Each mother gave over 8.5 million TCR beta CDR3 reads; each child, several million.

V is TRBV29-1 and J is TRBJ2-3, with 13 bases matching TRBD2. The TCR sequence derives from a woman aged 35 to 49 in good health. Sequencing was carried out using blood. The CDR3 coding sequence is TGCAGCGCCGCAAAGGGACTAGCGGGGACAGATACGCAGTATTTT. Translation gives CSAAKGLAGTDTQYF.